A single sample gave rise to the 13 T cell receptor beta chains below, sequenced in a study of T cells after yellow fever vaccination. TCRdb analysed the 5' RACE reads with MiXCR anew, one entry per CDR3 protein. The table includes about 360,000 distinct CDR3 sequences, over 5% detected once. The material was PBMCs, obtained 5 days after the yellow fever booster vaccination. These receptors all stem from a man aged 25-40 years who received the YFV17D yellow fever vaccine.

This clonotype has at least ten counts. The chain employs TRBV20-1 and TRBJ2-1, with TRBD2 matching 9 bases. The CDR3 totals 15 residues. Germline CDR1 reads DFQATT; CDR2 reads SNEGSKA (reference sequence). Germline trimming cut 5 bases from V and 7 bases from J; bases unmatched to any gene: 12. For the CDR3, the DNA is TGCAGTGCTCCGAGGCGGGAGGGCCTCGGTAATGAGCAGTTCTTC. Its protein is CSAPRREGLGNEQFF.

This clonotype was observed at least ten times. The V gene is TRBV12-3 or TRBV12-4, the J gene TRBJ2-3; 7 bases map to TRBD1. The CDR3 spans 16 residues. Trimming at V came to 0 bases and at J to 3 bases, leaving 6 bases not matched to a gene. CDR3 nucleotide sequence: TGTGCCAGCAGTTTAGCCCAGGGGGTTATAACAGATACGCAGTATTTT. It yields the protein CASSLAQGVITDTQYF.

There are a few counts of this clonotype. CDR3 region: CSVIPGTGIDTQYF. CDR3 coding DNA: TGCAGCGTTATACCTGGGACAGGGATAGATACGCAGTATTTT. The J gene is TRBJ2-3, the V gene TRBV29-1, with TRBD1 identical over 9 bases. The germline V gene encodes CDR1 SQVTM and CDR2 ANQGSEA. The ends lost 5 bases at V and 5 bases at J; junction bases unmatched: 8. This CDR3 spans 14 amino acids.

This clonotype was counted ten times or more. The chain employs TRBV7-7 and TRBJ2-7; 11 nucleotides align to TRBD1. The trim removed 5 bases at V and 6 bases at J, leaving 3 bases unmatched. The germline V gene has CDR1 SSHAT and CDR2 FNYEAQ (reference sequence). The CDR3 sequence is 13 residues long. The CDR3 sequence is CASSRTGGTEQYF. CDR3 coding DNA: TGTGCCAGCAGCCGGACAGGGGGCACCGAGCAGTACTTC.

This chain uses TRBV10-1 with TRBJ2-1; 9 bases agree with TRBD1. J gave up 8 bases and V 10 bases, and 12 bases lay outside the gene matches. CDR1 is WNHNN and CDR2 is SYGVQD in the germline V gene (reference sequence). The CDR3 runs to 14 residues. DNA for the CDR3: TGCGCCACCTCCCTTGGGACAGGGAACCATGAGCAGTTCTTC. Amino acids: CATSLGTGNHEQFF.

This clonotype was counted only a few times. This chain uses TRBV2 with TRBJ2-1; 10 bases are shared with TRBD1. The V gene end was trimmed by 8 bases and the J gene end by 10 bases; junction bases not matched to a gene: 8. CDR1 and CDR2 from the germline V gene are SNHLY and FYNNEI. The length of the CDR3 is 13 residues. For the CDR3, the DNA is TGTGCCAGCTGCGGGACAGGGGTTCACGAGCAGTTCTTC. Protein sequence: CASCGTGVHEQFF.

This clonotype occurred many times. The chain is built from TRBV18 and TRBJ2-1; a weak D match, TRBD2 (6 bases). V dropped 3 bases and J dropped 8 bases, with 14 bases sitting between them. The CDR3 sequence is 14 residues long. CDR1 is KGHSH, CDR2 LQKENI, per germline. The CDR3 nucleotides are TGTGCCAGCTCACCTCTAGCGCTTGGCTATGAGCAGTTCTTC. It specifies CASSPLALGYEQFF.

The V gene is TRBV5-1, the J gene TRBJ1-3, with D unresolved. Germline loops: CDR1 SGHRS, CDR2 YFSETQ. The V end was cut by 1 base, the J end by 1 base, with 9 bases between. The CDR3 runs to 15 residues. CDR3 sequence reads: CASSLSSASGNTIYF. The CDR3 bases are TGCGCCAGCAGCTTGTCATCAGCTTCTGGAAACACCATATATTTT.

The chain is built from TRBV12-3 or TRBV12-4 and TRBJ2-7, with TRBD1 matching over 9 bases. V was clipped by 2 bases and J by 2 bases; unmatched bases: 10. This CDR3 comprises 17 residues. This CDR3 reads CASSLRLAGQGTYEQYF. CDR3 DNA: TGTGCCAGCAGTTTAAGGTTGGCGGGACAGGGTACCTACGAGCAGTACTTC.

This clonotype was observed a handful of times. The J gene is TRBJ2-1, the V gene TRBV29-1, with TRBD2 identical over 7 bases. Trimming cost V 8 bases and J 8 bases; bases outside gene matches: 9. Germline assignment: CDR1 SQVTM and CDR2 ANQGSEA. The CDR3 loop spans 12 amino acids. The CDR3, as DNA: TGCAGCACCAAGGGGAGGGCGGATGAGCAGTTCTTC. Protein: CSTKGRADEQFF.

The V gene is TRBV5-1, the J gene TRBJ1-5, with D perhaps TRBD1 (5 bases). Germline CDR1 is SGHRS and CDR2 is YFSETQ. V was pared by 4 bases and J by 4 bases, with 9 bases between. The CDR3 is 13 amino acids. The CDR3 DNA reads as TGCGCCAGCAGCGAGGGGAGGAATCAGCCCCAGCATTTT. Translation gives CASSEGRNQPQHF.

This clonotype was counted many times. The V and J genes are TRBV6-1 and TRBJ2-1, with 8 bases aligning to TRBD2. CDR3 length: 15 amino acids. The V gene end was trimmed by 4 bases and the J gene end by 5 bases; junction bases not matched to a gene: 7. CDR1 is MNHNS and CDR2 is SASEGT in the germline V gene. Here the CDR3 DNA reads TGTGCCAGCAGTGGCGGTCTAGCGGGCAACAATGAGCAGTTCTTC. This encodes CASSGGLAGNNEQFF.

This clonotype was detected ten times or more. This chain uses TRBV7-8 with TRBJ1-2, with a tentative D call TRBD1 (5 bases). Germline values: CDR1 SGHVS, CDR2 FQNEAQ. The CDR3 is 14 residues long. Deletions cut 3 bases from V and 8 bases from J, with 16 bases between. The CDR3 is CASSFTRRDRGYTF. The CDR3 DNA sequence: TGTGCCAGCAGCTTCACCCGCAGGGATCGGGGCTACACCTTC.